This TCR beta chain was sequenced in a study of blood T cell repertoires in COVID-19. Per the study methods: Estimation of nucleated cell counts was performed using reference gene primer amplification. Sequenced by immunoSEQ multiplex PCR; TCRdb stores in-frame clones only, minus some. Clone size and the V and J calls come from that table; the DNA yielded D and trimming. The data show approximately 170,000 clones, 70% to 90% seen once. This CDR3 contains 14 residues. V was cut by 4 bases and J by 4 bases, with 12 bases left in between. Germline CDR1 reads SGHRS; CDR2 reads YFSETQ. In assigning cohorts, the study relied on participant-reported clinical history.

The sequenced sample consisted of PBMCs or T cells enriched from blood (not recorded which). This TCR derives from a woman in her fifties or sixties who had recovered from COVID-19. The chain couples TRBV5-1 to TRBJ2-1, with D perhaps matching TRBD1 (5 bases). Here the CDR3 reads CASSLPTEYNEQFF. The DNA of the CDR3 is TGCGCCAGCAGCCTACCGACAGAATACAATGAGCAGTTCTTC.